This T cell receptor (beta chain) was documented in a study of blood T cell repertoires in COVID-19. Study-wide background: Specimens from acute and convalescent COVID-19 originated in the United States, Italy and Spain. PBMCs, B-cell-depleted T cells, or T cells were the source of the cDNA or gDNA that made up the material.

In the study's own analysis: Nucleated cell counts were estimated from reference gene primer amplification. Some clones are missing from TCRdb's copy, which holds only in-frame ones; the method was immunoSEQ multiplex PCR. V and J calls and clone size are those listed in that table; D and trimming were worked out from the DNA. Of some 130,000 clones in the sample, 60% to 80% were seen once. The V gene end was trimmed by 4 bases and the J gene end by 4 bases; junction bases not matched to a gene: 7. In germline, CDR1 is SGHDN, CDR2 FVKESK. The CDR3 covers 14 residues. Only a few counts were recorded for this clone.

The sequence derives from a woman in her sixties or seventies with acute or convalescent COVID-19. The sample was peripheral blood. This sequence joins TRBV14 and TRBJ2-7; TRBD1 agrees at 7 bases. The CDR3 DNA reads as TGTGCCAGCAGCCGAATAGGGGGCTCGTACGAGCAGTACTTC. This sequence encodes CASSRIGGSYEQYF. The variable domain in full, with the rest retrieved from reference TRBV14 and TRBJ2-7, is EAGVTQFPSHSVIEKGQTVTLRCDPISGHDNLYWYRRVMGKEIKFLLHFVKESKQDESGMPNNRFLAERTGGTYSTLKVQPAELEDSGVYFCASSRIGGSYEQYFGPGTRLTVT.